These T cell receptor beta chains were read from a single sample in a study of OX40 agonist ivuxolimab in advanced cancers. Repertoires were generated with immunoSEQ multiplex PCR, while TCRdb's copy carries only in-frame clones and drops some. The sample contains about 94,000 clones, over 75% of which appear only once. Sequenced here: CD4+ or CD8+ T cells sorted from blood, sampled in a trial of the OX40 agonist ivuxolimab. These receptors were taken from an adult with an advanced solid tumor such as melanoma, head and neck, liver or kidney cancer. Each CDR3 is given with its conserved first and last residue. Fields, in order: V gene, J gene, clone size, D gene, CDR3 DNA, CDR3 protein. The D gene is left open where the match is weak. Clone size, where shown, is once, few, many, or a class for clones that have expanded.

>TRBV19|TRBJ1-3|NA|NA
TGTGCCAGTAGTATATCCGAGATCTCTGGAAACACCATATATTTT
CASSISEISGNTIYF
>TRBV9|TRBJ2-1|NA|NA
TGTGCCAGCAGCGTAGTTTTAAGTTCCTACAATGAGCAGTTCTTC
CASSVVLSSYNEQFF
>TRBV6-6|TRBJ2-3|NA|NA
TGTGCCAGCAGTTACGGGCAAAAAAAGGAGTTAGATACGCAGTATTTT
CASSYGQKKELDTQYF
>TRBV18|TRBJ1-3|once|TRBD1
TGTGCCAGCTCACCGACAGGGGGGACCTCTGGAAACACCATATATTTT
CASSPTGGTSGNTIYF
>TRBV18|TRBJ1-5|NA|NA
TGTGCCAGCTCACCTGGGAGCAATCAGCCCCAGCATTTT
CASSPGSNQPQHF
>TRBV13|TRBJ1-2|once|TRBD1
TGTGCCAGCAGCGCTCGACAGGGGGCGGTCTATGGCTACACCTTC
CASSARQGAVYGYTF
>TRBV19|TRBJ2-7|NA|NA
TGTGCCAGTAGTATAGGAGGGGCTTCCTACGAGCAGTACTTC
CASSIGGASYEQYF
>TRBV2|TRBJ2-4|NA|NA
TGTGCCAGCAGTGACCTAGAGGTTCTAGCCAAAAACATTCAGTACTTC
CASSDLEVLAKNIQYF
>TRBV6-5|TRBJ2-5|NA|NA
TGTGCCAGCAGTTACTCGTGGCAGGGTGGGGGGGAGACCCAGTACTTC
CASSYSWQGGGETQYF
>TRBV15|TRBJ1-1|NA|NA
TGTGCCACCAGCAGAGTCGAGGGGTACACTGAAGCTTTCTTT
CATSRVEGYTEAFF
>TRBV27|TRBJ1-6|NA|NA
TGTGCCAGCAGGGGTGGGGGGCGGTATAATTCACCCCTCCACTTT
CASRGGGRYNSPLHF
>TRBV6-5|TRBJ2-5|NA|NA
TGTGCCAGCAGTTACTCGAAGGGGGTGGAGACCCAGTACTTC
CASSYSKGVETQYF
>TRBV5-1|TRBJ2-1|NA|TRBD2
TGCGCCAGCAGCATAGGACTAGCGGAAAGGGGGAATGAGCAGTTCTTC
CASSIGLAERGNEQFF
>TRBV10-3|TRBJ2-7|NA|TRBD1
TGTGCCATCAGCCGGACAGGGGGCTTTAGCTCCTACGAGCAGTACTTC
CAISRTGGFSSYEQYF
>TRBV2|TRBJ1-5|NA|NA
TGTGCCTCCGGGATGAGTTATAGCAATCAGCCCCAGCATTTT
CASGMSYSNQPQHF
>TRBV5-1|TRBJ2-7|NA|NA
TGCGCCAGCAGCAGCTTTAACTACGAGCAGTACTTC
CASSSFNYEQYF
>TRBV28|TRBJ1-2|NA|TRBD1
TGTGCCAGCAGGGGGGGGACAGGGTTACTCTATGGCTACACCTTC
CASRGGTGLLYGYTF
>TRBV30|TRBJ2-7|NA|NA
TGTGCCTGGAGTGTATTTTCAGGGACCTACGAGCAGTACTTC
CAWSVFSGTYEQYF
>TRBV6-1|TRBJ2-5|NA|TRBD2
TGTGCCAGCAGTGAATCTCCTAGCGGGGCTCAAGAGACCCAGTACTTC
CASSESPSGAQETQYF
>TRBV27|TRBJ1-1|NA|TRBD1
TGTGCCAGCCCAAACAGGGGTACCTCGAACACTGAAGCTTTCTTT
CASPNRGTSNTEAFF
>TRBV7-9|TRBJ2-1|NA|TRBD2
TGTGCCAGCAGCTTTCGGGGGGGCCTCTACAATGAGCAGTTCTTC
CASSFRGGLYNEQFF
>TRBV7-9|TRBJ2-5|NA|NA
TGTGCCAGCAGCTTAGAGGGAGGCGGGTCCCAAGAGACCCAGTACTTC
CASSLEGGGSQETQYF
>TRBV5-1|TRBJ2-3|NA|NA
TGCGCCAGCAGCCAACAACCACCGGGACCAAACACAGATACGCAGTATTTT
CASSQQPPGPNTDTQYF
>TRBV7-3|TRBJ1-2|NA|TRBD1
TGTGCCAGCAGCGCAGACAGGGGGCAGGCCTATGGCTACACCTTC
CASSADRGQAYGYTF